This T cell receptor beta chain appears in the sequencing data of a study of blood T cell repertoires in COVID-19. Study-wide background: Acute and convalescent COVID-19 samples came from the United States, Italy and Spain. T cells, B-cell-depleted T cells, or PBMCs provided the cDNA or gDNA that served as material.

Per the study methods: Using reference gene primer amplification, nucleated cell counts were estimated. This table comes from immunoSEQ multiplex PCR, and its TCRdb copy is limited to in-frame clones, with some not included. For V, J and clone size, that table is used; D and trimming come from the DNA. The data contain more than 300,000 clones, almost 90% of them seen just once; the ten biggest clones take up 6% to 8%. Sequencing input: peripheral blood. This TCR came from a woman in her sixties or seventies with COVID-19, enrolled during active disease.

CDR3 in amino acids: CASSSRAGEVYEQYF. Written as DNA, the CDR3 is TGCGCCAGCAGCTCCCGGGCGGGGGAAGTTTACGAGCAGTACTTC. The gene calls are TRBV5-1 and TRBJ2-7; 7 nucleotides agree with TRBD2. Trimming cost V 3 bases and J 4 bases; bases outside gene matches: 10. The germline gives CDR1 SGHRS, CDR2 YFSETQ. The CDR3 length is 15 residues.